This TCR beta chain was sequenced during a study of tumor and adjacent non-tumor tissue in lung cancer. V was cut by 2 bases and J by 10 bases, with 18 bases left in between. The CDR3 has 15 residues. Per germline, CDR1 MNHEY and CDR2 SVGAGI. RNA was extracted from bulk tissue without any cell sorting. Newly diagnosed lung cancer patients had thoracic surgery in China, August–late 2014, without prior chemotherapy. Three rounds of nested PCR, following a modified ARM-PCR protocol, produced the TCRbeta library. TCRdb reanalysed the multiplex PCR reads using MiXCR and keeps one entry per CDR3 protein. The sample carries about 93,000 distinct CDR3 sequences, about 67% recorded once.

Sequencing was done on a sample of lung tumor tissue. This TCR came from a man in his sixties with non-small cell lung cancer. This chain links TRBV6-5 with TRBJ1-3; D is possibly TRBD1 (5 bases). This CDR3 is CASSYASGTPETIYF. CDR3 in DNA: TGTGCCAGCAGTTACGCCTCCGGGACTCCAGAGACCATATATTTT.